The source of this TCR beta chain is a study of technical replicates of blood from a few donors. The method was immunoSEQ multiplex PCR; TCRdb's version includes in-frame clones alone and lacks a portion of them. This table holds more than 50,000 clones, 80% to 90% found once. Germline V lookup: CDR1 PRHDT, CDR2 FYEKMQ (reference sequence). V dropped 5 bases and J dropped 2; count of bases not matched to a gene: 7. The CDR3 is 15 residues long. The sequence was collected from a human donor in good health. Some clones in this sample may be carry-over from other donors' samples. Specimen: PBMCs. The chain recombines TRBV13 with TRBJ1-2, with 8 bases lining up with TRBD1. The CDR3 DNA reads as TGTGCCAGCAGCCCTGGACAGGGCATAAACTATGGCTACACCTTC. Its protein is CASSPGQGINYGYTF.